These 23 T cell receptor beta chains were sequenced from one sample in a study of T-cell reconstitution after alpha-beta-depleted transplantation in children. A library of TCRbeta sequences, prepared with unique molecular identifiers, was generated. TCRdb passed the PCR reads through MiXCR, listing each CDR3 protein once. The sample yields over 150,000 distinct CDR3 sequences, 13% to 15% seen once. The material sequenced was PBMCs from the stem cell graft donor, taken from the stem cell graft. The source of these receptors is a human donor who donated a stem cell graft to a child with acute lymphoblastic leukemia.

The chain joins TRBV27 to TRBJ2-1, with TRBD2 identical over 13 bases. CDR1 MNHEY and CDR2 SMNVEV come from the germline V gene (reference sequence). Unmatched junction bases numbered 8, after V lost 0 bases and J lost 0 bases. This CDR3 region has 20 residues. The CDR3 DNA reads as TGTGCCAGCAGTTTATCCGGACTAGCGGGAGCTCGGGGCTCCTACAATGAGCAGTTCTTC. It is translated as CASSLSGLAGARGSYNEQFF.

This clonotype was observed many times. The chain uses TRBV5-1 and TRBJ2-1, with TRBD1 as a possible D gene (5 bases). Between the trimmed V and J ends, which lost 5 bases and 6 bases, there was a span of 9 bases. The CDR3 is 12 residues long. Germline CDR1 SGHRS, CDR2 YFSETQ. CDR3 DNA: TGCGCCAGCAGTGACAGCCTCAATGAGCAGTTCTTC. Translated, it gives CASSDSLNEQFF.

The chain joins TRBV5-1 to TRBJ2-7; no clear D. The germline V gene encodes CDR1 SGHRS and CDR2 YFSETQ. V gave up 4 bases and J gave up 0 bases, with 14 bases separating them. The CDR3 is made up of 15 amino acids. The CDR3 bases are TGCGCCAGCAGCCCCGCATCGATAGACTCCTACGAGCAGTACTTC. This codes for CASSPASIDSYEQYF.

In its sample, this clonotype was seen many times. This chain joins TRBV10-1 and TRBJ2-1; D is unclear. The ends were cut back, 0 bases at V and 3 bases at J, with 9 bases in the middle. The CDR3 sequence is 15 residues long. Germline-derived CDR1 and CDR2 are WNHNN and SYGVQD (reference sequence). Here the CDR3 reads CASSESRNGYNEQFF. CDR3 in DNA: TGCGCCAGCAGTGAGTCCCGTAACGGCTACAATGAGCAGTTCTTC.

The chain has TRBV9 and TRBJ2-1; either TRBD1 or TRBD2 may fit D (5 bases each). The germline V and J ends were trimmed by 3 bases and 5 bases, with 9 bases remaining between them. CDR1 is SGDLS and CDR2 is YYNGEE in the germline V gene. The CDR3 has 13 residues. CDR3 bases: TGTGCCAGCAGCGCGGGACGCAACAATGAGCAGTTCTTC. This encodes CASSAGRNNEQFF.

This clonotype was counted ten times or more. The chain links TRBV10-3 to TRBJ1-4; D remains unclear. This CDR3 region has 11 residues. Germline V CDR1 and CDR2: ENHRY, SYGVKD. Trimming stripped 8 bases from V and 6 bases from J, with 7 bases between. Written as DNA, the CDR3 is TGTGCCATCGCTCAGGATGAAAAACTGTTTTTT. Protein sequence: CAIAQDEKLFF.

This clonotype has only a few counts. The rearrangement uses TRBV5-1 and TRBJ2-7; D not resolved. Germline loops: CDR1 SGHRS, CDR2 YFSETQ. The ends were cut back, 0 bases at V and 4 bases at J, with 14 bases in the middle. This CDR3 is built from 15 residues. The CDR3 here is CASSLGGRIPYEQYF. In nucleotides, the CDR3 is TGCGCCAGCAGCTTGGGTGGACGGATACCATACGAGCAGTACTTC.

This clonotype was seen ten or more times. The rearrangement links TRBV5-1 to TRBJ2-5; possibly TRBD1 for D (6 bases). Germline loops: CDR1 SGHRS, CDR2 YFSETQ. Trimming removed 0 bases at V and 1 base at J, with 7 bases between. This CDR3 comprises 14 residues. The CDR3 DNA sequence: TGCGCCAGCAGCTTGGCGGACAGCCAAGAGACCCAGTACTTC. Amino acids: CASSLADSQETQYF.

The V call is TRBV12-3 or TRBV12-4, the J call TRBJ1-2; TRBD1 might be the D (5 bases). The germline V and J ends were trimmed by 7 bases and 4 bases, with 13 bases remaining between them. CDR3 length equals 13 residues. CDR3 residues: CASTITGFYGYTF. The CDR3 bases are TGTGCCAGCACAATCACAGGATTCTATGGCTACACCTTC.

The chain combines TRBV5-1 with TRBJ1-1; D not resolved. CDR3 length: 14 residues. The ends were cut back, 4 bases at V and 1 base at J, with 11 bases in the middle. From germline, CDR1 is SGHRS and CDR2 YFSETQ. CDR3: CASSPEDWNTEAFF. In nucleotides, the CDR3 is TGCGCCAGCAGCCCTGAGGATTGGAACACTGAAGCTTTCTTT.

This clonotype showed up many times. CDR3 nucleotide sequence: TGCAGCGTTAGCACGAACAGGGGCTTAATCTATGGCTACACCTTC. Its translation is CSVSTNRGLIYGYTF. This chain links TRBV29-1 with TRBJ1-2; TRBD1 aligns across 7 bases. The CDR3 covers 15 residues. V lost 5 bases to trimming and J lost 4 bases; unmatched junction nucleotides: 13. The germline V gene encodes CDR1 SQVTM and CDR2 ANQGSEA. Looking up the rest from reference TRBV29-1 and TRBJ1-2 gives the full variable domain: SAVISQKPSRDICQRGTSLTIQCQVDSQVTMMFWYRQQPGQSLTLIATANQGSEATYESGFVIDKFPISRPNLTFSTLTVSNMSPEDSSIYLCSVSTNRGLIYGYTFGSGTRLTVV.

The chain links TRBV29-1 to TRBJ2-7, with unresolved D. Deletions cut 1 base from V and 0 bases from J, with 22 bases between. Germline lookup yields CDR1 SQVTM and CDR2 ANQGSEA. CDR3 length equals 18 residues. In nucleotides, the CDR3 is TGCAGCGTTGAAGTCATCAGCAAGTTCCGACCAAGCTCCTACGAGCAGTACTTC. Translating it yields CSVEVISKFRPSSYEQYF.

This clonotype has a count of ten or more. This chain connects TRBV29-1 to TRBJ1-1; D is ambiguous. From germline, CDR1 is SQVTM and CDR2 ANQGSEA. The germline V and J ends were trimmed by 3 bases and 2 bases, with 10 bases remaining between them. The CDR3 has 13 amino acids. The CDR3 protein is CSVDVLINTEAFF. The CDR3 DNA is TGCAGCGTTGACGTTCTGATTAACACTGAAGCTTTCTTT.

The table lists this clonotype with a few counts. The chain uses TRBV3-1 and TRBJ2-3; D not certain. Germline CDR1 LGHDT, CDR2 YNNKEL (reference sequence). The V end lost 0 bases, the J end lost 2 bases, and 6 bases lay between the germline ends. The CDR3 runs to 14 residues. The CDR3 reads CASSQDIDTDTQYF. Here the CDR3 DNA reads TGTGCCAGCAGCCAAGATATAGACACAGATACGCAGTATTTT.

This clonotype was recorded many times. The chain is built from TRBV29-1 and TRBJ2-7, with TRBD1 matching over 7 bases. V lost 4 bases, J lost 5 bases, and 11 bases stayed unmatched. CDR3 size: 14 residues. Germline V gives CDR1 SQVTM, CDR2 ANQGSEA. The CDR3 reads CSVVKGRGKDEQYF. CDR3 coding DNA: TGCAGCGTTGTGAAGGGCAGGGGGAAAGACGAGCAGTACTTC.

This clonotype was detected ten times or more. The chain is built from TRBV20-1 and TRBJ2-7; 13 bases line up with TRBD2. CDR1 is DFQATT, CDR2 SNEGSKA, per germline (reference sequence). V dropped 2 bases and J dropped 0; count of bases not matched to a gene: 7. This CDR3 comprises 17 residues. CDR3 amino acids: CSARPRTSGSSSYEQYF. CDR3 DNA sequence: TGCAGTGCTAGACCCCGGACTAGCGGGAGTAGCTCCTACGAGCAGTACTTC.

In its sample, this clonotype was seen many times. This chain uses TRBV5-5 with TRBJ2-1, with 9 bases that match TRBD1. The CDR3 totals 15 residues. With V trimmed by 4 bases and J by 3 bases, 5 bases remained unmatched. Germline loops: CDR1 SGHKS, CDR2 YYEKEE (reference sequence). This CDR3 reads CASSHRDRVYNEQFF. The CDR3 DNA follows: TGTGCCAGCAGCCACCGGGACAGGGTCTACAATGAGCAGTTCTTC.

This clonotype was seen ten or more times. This chain connects TRBV12-3 or TRBV12-4 to TRBJ2-7; TRBD1 matches at 8 bases. V was pared by 4 bases and J by 3 bases, with 2 bases of the junction left unmatched. The CDR3 loop spans 13 amino acids. CDR3 coding DNA: TGTGCCAGCAGTTGGACAGGGTACTACGAGCAGTACTTC. It translates to CASSWTGYYEQYF.

The J gene is TRBJ2-7, the V gene TRBV20-1; 11 nucleotides match TRBD2. This CDR3 has 15 residues. Trimming took 6 bases from V and 3 from J; bases not matched to a gene: 10. Germline V gene sequence: CDR1 DFQATT, CDR2 SNEGSKA (reference sequence). In nucleotides, the CDR3 is TGCAGTGCACTGGGACTAGCGGATCCCATCTACGAGCAGTACTTC. This codes for CSALGLADPIYEQYF.

This chain connects TRBV6-5 to TRBJ2-1, with 9 bases aligning to TRBD2. The CDR3 contains 16 residues. V shed 6 bases and J 6 bases; nucleotides not matched to a gene: 12. The germline CDR1 and CDR2 sequences are MNHEY and SVGAGI. The CDR3 is CASRLETGTSSNEQFF. DNA for the CDR3: TGTGCCAGCAGACTCGAAACCGGGACTAGCTCCAATGAGCAGTTCTTC.

This clonotype was seen a handful of times. This CDR3 reads CASSRLTSGANVLTF. CDR3 DNA sequence: TGTGCCAGCAGTCGCCTGACATCTGGGGCCAACGTCCTGACTTTC. This chain connects TRBV12-3 or TRBV12-4 to TRBJ2-6; D unresolved. CDR3 size: 15 residues. V lost 5 bases, J lost 1 base, and 9 bases lay in between.

Comments on this clonotype: This may stem from a read error, because a much larger clone lies one nucleotide away. This rearrangement joins TRBV20-1 to TRBJ2-1, with TRBD2 as a possible D gene (5 bases). CDR1 is DFQATT and CDR2 is SNEGSKA in the germline V gene (reference sequence). The CDR3 extends over 15 amino acids. The CDR3 coding sequence is TGCAGTGCTAGAGCCCGCGGGCAGTTCTACAATGACCAGTTCTTC. Protein: CSARARGQFYNDQFF.

The sample holds many counts of this clonotype. DNA of the CDR3: TGTGCCATCAGTGACCATAGCGGGAGCTACAATGAGCAGTTCTTC. It specifies CAISDHSGSYNEQFF. V and J are TRBV10-3 and TRBJ2-1; 9 bases are shared with TRBD2. V dropped 3 bases and J dropped 3; count of bases not matched to a gene: 3. CDR1 is ENHRY, CDR2 SYGVKD, per germline. This CDR3 is built from 15 residues.